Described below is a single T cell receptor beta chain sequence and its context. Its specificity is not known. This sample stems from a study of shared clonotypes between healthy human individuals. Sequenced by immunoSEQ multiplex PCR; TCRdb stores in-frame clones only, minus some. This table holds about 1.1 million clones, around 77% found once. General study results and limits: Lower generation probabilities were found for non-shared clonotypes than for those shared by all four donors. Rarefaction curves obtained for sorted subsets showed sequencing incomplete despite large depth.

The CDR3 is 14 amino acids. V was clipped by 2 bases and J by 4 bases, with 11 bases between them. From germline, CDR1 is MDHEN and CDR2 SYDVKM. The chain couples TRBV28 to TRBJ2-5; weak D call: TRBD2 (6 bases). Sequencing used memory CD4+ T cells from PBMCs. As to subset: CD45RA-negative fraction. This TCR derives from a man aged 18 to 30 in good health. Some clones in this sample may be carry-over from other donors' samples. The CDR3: CASSLTGASETQYF. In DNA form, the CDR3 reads TGTGCCAGCAGTTTAACGGGAGCTTCAGAGACCCAGTACTTC.